This TCR beta chain appears in the sequencing data of a study of T cell repertoires in cytomegalovirus infection. In the study overall: Matching HLA type, along with CMV infection, was indicated by public TCR beta signatures.

About this clonotype: Its specificity is unknown.

Study outcomes and limitations: The response measured ex vivo was dominated by TCR beta clonotypes (HLA-C-restricted and CMV-specific). Frequencies of public TCR beta families were cumulated, and this identified carriers of CMV plus the relevant HLA.

MiXCR, applied by TCRdb to the reads, yields one record per CDR3 protein. Of just under 550,000 distinct CDR3 sequences detected, around 27% appear once; the ten largest clones hold approximately 13%. Between the trimmed V and J ends, which lost 1 base and 8 bases, there was a span of 8 bases. This CDR3 has 12 residues. The rearrangement joins TRBV12-3 or TRBV12-4 to TRBJ1-1; the D is unclear. Sequences were obtained from PBMCs. This sequence was found in a human donor in good health (CMV status not recorded). Some clones in this sample may be carry-over from other donors' samples. The CDR3 DNA sequence: TGTGCCAGCAGTTTAGGGCGCAGGGAAGCTTTCTTT. Protein product: CASSLGRREAFF.